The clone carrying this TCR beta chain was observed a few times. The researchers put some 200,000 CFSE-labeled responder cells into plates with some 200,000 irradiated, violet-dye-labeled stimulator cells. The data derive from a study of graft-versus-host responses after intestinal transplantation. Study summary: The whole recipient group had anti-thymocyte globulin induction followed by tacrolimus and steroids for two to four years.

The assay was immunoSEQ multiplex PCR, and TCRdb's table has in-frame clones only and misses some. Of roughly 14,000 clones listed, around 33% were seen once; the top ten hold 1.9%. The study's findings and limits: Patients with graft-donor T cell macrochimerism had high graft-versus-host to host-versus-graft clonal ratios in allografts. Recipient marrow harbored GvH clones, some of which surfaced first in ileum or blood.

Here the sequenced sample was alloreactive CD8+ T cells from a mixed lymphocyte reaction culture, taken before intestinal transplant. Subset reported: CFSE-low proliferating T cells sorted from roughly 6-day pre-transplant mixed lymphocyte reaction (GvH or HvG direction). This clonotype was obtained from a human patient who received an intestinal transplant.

The CDR3 region has the DNA TGTGCCAGCAGCTTAGGGCCCGGGGGTGGGTACGAGCAGTACTTC. Protein sequence: CASSLGPGGGYEQYF. This rearrangement joins TRBV11-2 to TRBJ2-7, with D maybe TRBD2 (6 bases). Between the trimmed V and J ends, which lost 1 base and 4 bases, there was a span of 14 bases. Germline assignment: CDR1 SGHAT and CDR2 FQNNGV. The CDR3 contains 15 residues. Together with reference TRBV11-2 and TRBJ2-7, the CDR3 gives the full variable domain: EAGVAQSPRYKIIEKRQSVAFWCNPISGHATLYWYQQILGQGPKLLIQFQNNGVVDDSQLPKDRFSAERLKGVDSTLKIQPAKLEDSAVYLCASSLGPGGGYEQYFGPGTRLTVT.